This T cell receptor (beta chain) derives from a study of shared clonotypes between healthy human individuals. Libraries were prepared by immunoSEQ multiplex PCR; TCRdb keeps only in-frame clonotypes and omits some of them. The sample has 780,000 or so clones; around 77% are singletons. Input material: memory CD4+ T cells sorted from blood. This sample's subset: CD45RA-negative fraction. This TCR was recovered from a woman aged 25 to 39 in good health.

This CDR3 reads CASSISGGKVADTQYF. The CDR3, as DNA: TGTGCCAGCTCAATTTCAGGGGGAAAAGTTGCAGATACGCAGTATTTT. The chain couples TRBV18 to TRBJ2-3; TRBD1 matches 7 bases. The germline V gene encodes CDR1 KGHSH and CDR2 LQKENI. The CDR3 spans 16 residues. The V and J ends lost 5 bases and 4 bases, in that order; junction bases with no gene match: 12.